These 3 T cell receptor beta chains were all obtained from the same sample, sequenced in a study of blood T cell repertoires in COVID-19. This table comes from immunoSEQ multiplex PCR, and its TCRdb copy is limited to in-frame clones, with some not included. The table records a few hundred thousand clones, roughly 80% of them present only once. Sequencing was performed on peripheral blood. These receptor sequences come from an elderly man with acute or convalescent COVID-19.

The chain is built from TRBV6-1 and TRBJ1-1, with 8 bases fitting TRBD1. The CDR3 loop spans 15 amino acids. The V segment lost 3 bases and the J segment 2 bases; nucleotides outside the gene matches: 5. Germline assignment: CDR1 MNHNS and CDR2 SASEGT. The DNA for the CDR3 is TGTGCCAGCAGTGAGCAGGGACAGGTCAACACTGAAGCTTTCTTT. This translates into CASSEQGQVNTEAFF.

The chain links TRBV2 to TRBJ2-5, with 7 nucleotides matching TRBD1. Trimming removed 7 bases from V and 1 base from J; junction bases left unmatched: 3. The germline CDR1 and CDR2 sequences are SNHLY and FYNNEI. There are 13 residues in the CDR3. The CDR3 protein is CASTRDSQETQYF. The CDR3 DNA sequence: TGTGCCAGCACTCGGGACAGCCAAGAGACCCAGTACTTC.

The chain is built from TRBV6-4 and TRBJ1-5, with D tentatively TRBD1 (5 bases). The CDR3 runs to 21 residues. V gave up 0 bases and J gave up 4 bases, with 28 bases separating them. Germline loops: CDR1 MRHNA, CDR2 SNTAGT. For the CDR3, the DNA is TGTGCCAGCAGTGACTCGAGTCGGGTAATCAGGGACTCCCTTTGTAATCAGCCCCAGCATTTT. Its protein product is CASSDSSRVIRDSLCNQPQHF.